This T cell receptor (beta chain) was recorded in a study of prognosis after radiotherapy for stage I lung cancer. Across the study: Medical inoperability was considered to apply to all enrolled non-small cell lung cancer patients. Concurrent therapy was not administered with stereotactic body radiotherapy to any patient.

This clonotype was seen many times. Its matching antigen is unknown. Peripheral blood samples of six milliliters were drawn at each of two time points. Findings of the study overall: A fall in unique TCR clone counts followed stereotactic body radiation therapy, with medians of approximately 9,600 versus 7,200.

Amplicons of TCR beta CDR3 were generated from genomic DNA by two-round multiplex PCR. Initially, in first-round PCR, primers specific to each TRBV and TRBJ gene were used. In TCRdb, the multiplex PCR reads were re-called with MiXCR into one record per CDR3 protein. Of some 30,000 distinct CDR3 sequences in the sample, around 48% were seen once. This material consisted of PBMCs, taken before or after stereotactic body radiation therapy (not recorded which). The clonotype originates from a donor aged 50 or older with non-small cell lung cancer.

The CDR3 here is CSARDSGRTSYEQYF. The DNA of the CDR3 is TGCAGTGCTAGAGATAGCGGGAGGACATCCTACGAGCAGTACTTC. This sequence joins TRBV20-1 and TRBJ2-7; 10 bases line up with TRBD2. The CDR3 is 15 amino acids. Trimming took 0 bases from V and 1 from J; bases not matched to a gene: 3. CDR1 DFQATT and CDR2 SNEGSKA come from the germline V gene (reference sequence).